This entry describes one T cell receptor (beta chain). Its antigen is as yet unknown. This CDR3 spans 13 amino acids. Germline V CDR1 and CDR2: MNHNS, SASEGT. V was trimmed by 8 bases and J by 4 bases, leaving 12 bases between them. The data belong to a study of cytomegalovirus exposure and HLA in healthy donors. PCR involved 60 Vbeta and 13 Jbeta primers. Measured with immunoSEQ multiplex PCR; TCRdb has only the in-frame clones, and not every one. Of 150,000 to 200,000 clones in the sample, approximately 79% are singletons; the top ten hold around 15%. Regarding the study as a whole: Presence/absence analyses took donor sequencing depth as roughly uniform.

The sequencing input was PBMCs. The TCR comes from a man over 45 in good health and CMV-seropositive. The rearrangement uses TRBV6-1 and TRBJ2-1; no firm D call. The CDR3 region is CASSLTHYNEQFF. In nucleotides, the CDR3 is TGTGCCAGCTCGTTGACACATTACAATGAGCAGTTCTTC.